The rows below give T cell receptor beta chains drawn from one sample of a study of CD8+ T cells in alopecia areata. Some clones are missing from TCRdb's copy, which holds only in-frame ones; the method was immunoSEQ multiplex PCR. The table records about 270,000 clones, around 64% of them present only once. The sample here was CD4+ T cells sorted from blood, taken around week 53, from a patient treated with tofacitinib. The receptors derive from a human donor with alopecia areata. The CDR3 runs from the conserved cysteine through the conserved F or W. Fields, in order: CDR3 protein, V gene, J gene.

CDR3 protein: CASSQLTVEAGYTF; V gene: TRBV4-1; J gene: TRBJ1-2
CDR3 protein: CASSSPGRGIYEQYF; V gene: TRBV13; J gene: TRBJ2-7
CDR3 protein: CASSLVGNQPQHF; V gene: TRBV7-2; J gene: TRBJ1-5
CDR3 protein: CASSDGQRGSPLHF; V gene: TRBV2; J gene: TRBJ1-6
CDR3 protein: CASSLYFIPPNTEAFF; V gene: TRBV27; J gene: TRBJ1-1
CDR3 protein: CASSQPGQGWEQFF; V gene: TRBV4-1; J gene: TRBJ2-1
CDR3 protein: CAISVRGDEQYF; V gene: TRBV10-3; J gene: TRBJ2-7
CDR3 protein: CASSLTRPTGELFF; V gene: TRBV19; J gene: TRBJ2-2
CDR3 protein: CASSLAGHYGYTF; V gene: TRBV27; J gene: TRBJ1-2
CDR3 protein: CAWSVLDTQYF; V gene: TRBV30; J gene: TRBJ2-3
CDR3 protein: CASSLRLVDTQYF; V gene: TRBV7-7; J gene: TRBJ2-3
CDR3 protein: CASSLQGSSYNSPLHF; V gene: TRBV7-2; J gene: TRBJ1-6
CDR3 protein: CASSFRTGGFTQYF; V gene: TRBV19; J gene: TRBJ2-3
CDR3 protein: CASSDLGLRSYNEQFF; V gene: TRBV19; J gene: TRBJ2-1
CDR3 protein: CASSLDTQETQYF; V gene: TRBV5-4; J gene: TRBJ2-5
CDR3 protein: CSVLGGGQGLEQYF; V gene: TRBV29-1; J gene: TRBJ2-7
CDR3 protein: CALLPGLAGRKGELFF; V gene: TRBV30; J gene: TRBJ2-2
CDR3 protein: CSVARRQVNTEAFF; V gene: TRBV29-1; J gene: TRBJ1-1
CDR3 protein: CASSRSVPGLAVRTDTQYF; V gene: TRBV4-2; J gene: TRBJ2-3
CDR3 protein: CASTQRGDTQYF; V gene: TRBV27; J gene: TRBJ2-3
CDR3 protein: CASSLSGGAGYGYTF; V gene: TRBV7-9; J gene: TRBJ1-2
CDR3 protein: CASSLVGGAGNTIYF; V gene: TRBV7-2; J gene: TRBJ1-3
CDR3 protein: CSAPHNYGYTF; V gene: TRBV20-1; J gene: TRBJ1-2
CDR3 protein: CASSLTSAGELFF; V gene: TRBV6-5; J gene: TRBJ2-2
CDR3 protein: CASSETGGADTQYF; V gene: TRBV2; J gene: TRBJ2-3
CDR3 protein: CAWSSPYEQYF; V gene: TRBV30; J gene: TRBJ2-7
CDR3 protein: CASTRTGRPGNTIYF; V gene: TRBV6-5; J gene: TRBJ1-3
CDR3 protein: CASSPDRGYQETQYF; V gene: TRBV11-2; J gene: TRBJ2-5
CDR3 protein: CAWSGKETQYF; V gene: TRBV30; J gene: TRBJ2-5
CDR3 protein: CSAREHNEQFF; V gene: TRBV20-1; J gene: TRBJ2-1
CDR3 protein: CASSASGGETQYF; V gene: TRBV9; J gene: TRBJ2-5
CDR3 protein: CAWSAGGWETQYF; V gene: TRBV30; J gene: TRBJ2-5
CDR3 protein: CSVLRVTEAFF; V gene: TRBV29-1; J gene: TRBJ1-1
CDR3 protein: CASSEAQGGYGYTF; V gene: TRBV2; J gene: TRBJ1-2
CDR3 protein: CASRQGNQPQHF; V gene: TRBV6-5; J gene: TRBJ1-5
CDR3 protein: CASSESHYGYTF; V gene: TRBV25-1; J gene: TRBJ1-2
CDR3 protein: CASSREKTETQYF; V gene: TRBV5-1; J gene: TRBJ2-5
CDR3 protein: CAWSAPEVGAGQPQHF; V gene: TRBV30; J gene: TRBJ1-5
CDR3 protein: CAGSTGTSGEKQYF; V gene: TRBV5-1; J gene: TRBJ2-7
CDR3 protein: CSVVEPLLAKNIQYF; V gene: TRBV29-1; J gene: TRBJ2-4
CDR3 protein: CASSDYKRGAYEQYF; V gene: TRBV25-1; J gene: TRBJ2-7
CDR3 protein: CASMEGMVTEAFF; V gene: TRBV6-6; J gene: TRBJ1-1
CDR3 protein: CASSVGGGGGSIQYF; V gene: TRBV9; J gene: TRBJ2-4
CDR3 protein: CASRSSYNEQFF; V gene: TRBV6-5; J gene: TRBJ2-1
CDR3 protein: CSVSGTSSSVQFF; V gene: TRBV29-1; J gene: TRBJ2-1
CDR3 protein: CASSIQGASNQPQHF; V gene: TRBV7-8; J gene: TRBJ1-5
CDR3 protein: CSVSGQLNTEAFF; V gene: TRBV29-1; J gene: TRBJ1-1
CDR3 protein: CAISGGRQGDQPQHF; V gene: TRBV10-3; J gene: TRBJ1-5
CDR3 protein: CAWSVRVRDRGGYTF; V gene: TRBV30; J gene: TRBJ1-2
CDR3 protein: CASSPGQAGFGANVLTF; V gene: TRBV9; J gene: TRBJ2-6
CDR3 protein: CAWNVRTYEQYF; V gene: TRBV30; J gene: TRBJ2-7
CDR3 protein: CSGEQGADTEAFF; V gene: TRBV29-1; J gene: TRBJ1-1
CDR3 protein: CASSEPTGVNSPLHF; V gene: TRBV25-1; J gene: TRBJ1-6
CDR3 protein: CASSYVSGPSSPLHF; V gene: TRBV6-6; J gene: TRBJ1-6
CDR3 protein: CASRTTGSPYSNSPLHF; V gene: TRBV19; J gene: TRBJ1-6
CDR3 protein: CASSSYRTGAPYEQYF; V gene: TRBV7-6; J gene: TRBJ2-7
CDR3 protein: CASSLDSPLHF; V gene: TRBV7-8; J gene: TRBJ1-6
CDR3 protein: CASSLAGREVYGYTF; V gene: TRBV5-1; J gene: TRBJ1-2
CDR3 protein: CAWSGGGTEAFF; V gene: TRBV30; J gene: TRBJ1-1